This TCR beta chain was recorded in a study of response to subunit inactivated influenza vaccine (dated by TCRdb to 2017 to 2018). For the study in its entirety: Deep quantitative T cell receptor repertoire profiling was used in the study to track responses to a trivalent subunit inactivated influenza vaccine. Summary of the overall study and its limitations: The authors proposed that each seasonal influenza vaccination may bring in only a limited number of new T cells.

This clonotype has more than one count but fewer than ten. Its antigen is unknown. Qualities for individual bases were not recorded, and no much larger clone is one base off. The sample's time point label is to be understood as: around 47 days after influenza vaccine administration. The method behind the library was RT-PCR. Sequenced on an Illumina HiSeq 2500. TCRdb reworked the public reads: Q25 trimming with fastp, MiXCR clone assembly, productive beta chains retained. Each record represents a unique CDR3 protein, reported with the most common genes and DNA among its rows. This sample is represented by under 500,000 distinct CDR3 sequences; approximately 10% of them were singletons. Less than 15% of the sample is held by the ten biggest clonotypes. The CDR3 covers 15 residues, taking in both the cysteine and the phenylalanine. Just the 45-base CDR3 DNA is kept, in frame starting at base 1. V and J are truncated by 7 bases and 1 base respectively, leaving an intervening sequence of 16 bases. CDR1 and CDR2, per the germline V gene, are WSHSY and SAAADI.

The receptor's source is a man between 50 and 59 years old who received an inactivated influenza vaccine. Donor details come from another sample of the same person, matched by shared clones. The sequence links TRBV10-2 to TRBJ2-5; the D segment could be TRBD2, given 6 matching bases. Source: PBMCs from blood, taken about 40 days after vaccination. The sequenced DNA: TGCGCCAGCAAGACTAGAGGGCACCTCCAAGAGACCCAGTACTTC. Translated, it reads CASKTRGHLQETQYF.